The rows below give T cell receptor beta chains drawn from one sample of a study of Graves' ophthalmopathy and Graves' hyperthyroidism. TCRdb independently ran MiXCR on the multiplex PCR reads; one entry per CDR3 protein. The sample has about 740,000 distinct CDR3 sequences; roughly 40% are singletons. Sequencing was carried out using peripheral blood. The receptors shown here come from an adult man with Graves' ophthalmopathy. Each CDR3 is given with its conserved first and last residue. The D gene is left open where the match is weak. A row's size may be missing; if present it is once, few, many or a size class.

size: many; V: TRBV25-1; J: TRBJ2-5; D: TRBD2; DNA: TGTGCCAGCAGTGGTAGGGCGGGAGTTGGGACCCAGTACTTC; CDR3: CASSGRAGVGTQYF
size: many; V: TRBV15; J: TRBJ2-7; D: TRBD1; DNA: TGTGCCACCAGCAGGGGACAGGGATTGCACGAGCAGTACTTC; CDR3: CATSRGQGLHEQYF
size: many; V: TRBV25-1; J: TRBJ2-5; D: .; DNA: TGTGCCAGCAGTGATGGGAGAACCAAGAAAACCCAGTACTTC; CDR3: CASSDGRTKKTQYF
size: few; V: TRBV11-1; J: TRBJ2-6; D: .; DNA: TGTGCCAGCAGCCTGGTCCCATCAGGGGCTGGGGCCAACGTCCTGACTTTC; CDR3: CASSLVPSGAGANVLTF
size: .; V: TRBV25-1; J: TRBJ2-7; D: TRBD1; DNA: TGTGCCAGCAGCTTGGGTCGACAGGGGGGGTCCTACGAGCAGTACTTC; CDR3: CASSLGRQGGSYEQYF
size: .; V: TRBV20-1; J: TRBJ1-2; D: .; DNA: TGCAGTGCTAGAGATTTGCCTCGTGGATTGGGGGACTATGGCTACACCTTC; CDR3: CSARDLPRGLGDYGYTF
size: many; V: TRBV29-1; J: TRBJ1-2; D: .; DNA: TGCAGCGTTGAAGAGGTCAAAGGGGGGTTTGGCTACACCTTC; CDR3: CSVEEVKGGFGYTF
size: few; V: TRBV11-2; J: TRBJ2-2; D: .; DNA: TGTGCCAGCAGCCGGGCCCGCGGCGGGGAGCTGTTTTTT; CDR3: CASSRARGGELFF
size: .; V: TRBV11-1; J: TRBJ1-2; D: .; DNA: TGTGCCAGCAGCTTGGGGTGGCCAGGGAATGATGGCTACACCTTC; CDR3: CASSLGWPGNDGYTF
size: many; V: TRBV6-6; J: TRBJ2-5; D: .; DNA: TGTGCCAGCAGTTCTCCCGGGACCCAAGAGACCCAGTACTTC; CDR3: CASSSPGTQETQYF
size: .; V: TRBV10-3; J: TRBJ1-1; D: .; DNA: TGTGCCAGCAGTTATGGCGGGGCGGGTCCGTGGGGCACTGAAGCTTTCTTT; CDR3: CASSYGGAGPWGTEAFF
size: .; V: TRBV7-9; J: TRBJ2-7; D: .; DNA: TGTGCCAGCAGCGAGAGTATGGTCGATAACTCCTACGAGCAGTACTTC; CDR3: CASSESMVDNSYEQYF
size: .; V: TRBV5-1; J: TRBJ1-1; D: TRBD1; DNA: TGCGCCAGCAGCTTGGCCCAGACAGGGGTGAACACTGAAGCTTTCTTT; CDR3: CASSLAQTGVNTEAFF
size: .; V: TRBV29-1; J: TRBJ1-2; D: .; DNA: TGCAGCCAAGATAGGTGGAACTATGGCTACACCTTC; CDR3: CSQDRWNYGYTF
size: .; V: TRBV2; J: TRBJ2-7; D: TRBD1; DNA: TGTGCCAGCTCCCCCAGAGGGTGGACAGGGGGCTACGAGCAGTACTTC; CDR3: CASSPRGWTGGYEQYF
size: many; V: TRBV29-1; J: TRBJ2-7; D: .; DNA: TGCAGCGTTTTGGGACAACAGAACGCCTACGAGCAGTACTTC; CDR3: CSVLGQQNAYEQYF
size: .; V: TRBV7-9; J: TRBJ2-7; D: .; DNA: TGTGCCAGCAGCTTAGTAGAGGTCGAGCAGTACTTC; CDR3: CASSLVEVEQYF
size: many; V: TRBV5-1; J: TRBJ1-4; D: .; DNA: TGCGCCAGCAGCTTACGAGTCGGTGAAAAACTGTTTTTT; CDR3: CASSLRVGEKLFF
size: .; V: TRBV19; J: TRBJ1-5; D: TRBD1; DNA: TGTGCCAGTAGTCCCAGGGGGTTAGTCAGTCAGCCCCAGCATTTT; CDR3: CASSPRGLVSQPQHF
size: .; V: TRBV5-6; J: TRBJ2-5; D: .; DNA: TGTGCCAGCAGCTTGGTGGGATCGGGGGCCCAGTACTTC; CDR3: CASSLVGSGAQYF
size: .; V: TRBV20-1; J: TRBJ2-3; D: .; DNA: TGCAGTGCTAGAGTCGGGTATAGCACAGATACGCAGTATTTT; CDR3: CSARVGYSTDTQYF
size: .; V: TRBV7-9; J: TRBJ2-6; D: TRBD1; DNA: TGTGCCAGCCATTACGAGACAGGGGGTAACGTCCTGACTTTC; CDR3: CASHYETGGNVLTF
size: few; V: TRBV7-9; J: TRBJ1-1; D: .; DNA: TGTGCCAGCAGCCTAGGGGGGGGGTCGAACACTGAAGCTTTCTTT; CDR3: CASSLGGGSNTEAFF
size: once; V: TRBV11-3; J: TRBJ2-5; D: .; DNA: TGTGCCAGCAGCAAAGGGACACTGGAGCCGCAAGAGACCCAGTACTTC; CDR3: CASSKGTLEPQETQYF
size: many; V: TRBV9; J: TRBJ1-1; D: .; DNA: TGTGCCAGCAGCGTAGAAGGGGCTGAAGCTTTCTTT; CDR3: CASSVEGAEAFF
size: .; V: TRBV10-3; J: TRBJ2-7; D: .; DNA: TGTGCCAGCAGTCAGTTGGACAGATACGAGCAGTACTTC; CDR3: CASSQLDRYEQYF